This TCR beta chain was found in a study of patients and donors after allogeneic stem cell transplantation. CDR1 is LGHDT and CDR2 is YNNKEL in the germline V gene (reference sequence). The V gene lost 0 bases and the J gene lost 0 bases, with 15 bases spanning the gap. CDR3 length: 18 amino acids. TCRdb reprocessed the RT-PCR reads via MiXCR and lists one record per CDR3 protein. The profile shows about a million distinct CDR3 sequences, about 20% of them singletons. Sequences were obtained from blood, either unsorted or a sorted T cell fraction (not recorded which). The sequence came from a human donor who was either an allogeneic HSCT recipient or a stem cell or donor lymphocyte infusion donor (not recorded which). It is not recorded whose cells these are; they may come from a transplant donor. This sequence joins TRBV3-1 and TRBJ2-1; D is possibly TRBD2 (6 bases). The CDR3: CASSQDPGGVGSYNEQFF. For the CDR3, the DNA is TGTGCCAGCAGCCAAGATCCGGGCGGGGTCGGCTCCTACAATGAGCAGTTCTTC.